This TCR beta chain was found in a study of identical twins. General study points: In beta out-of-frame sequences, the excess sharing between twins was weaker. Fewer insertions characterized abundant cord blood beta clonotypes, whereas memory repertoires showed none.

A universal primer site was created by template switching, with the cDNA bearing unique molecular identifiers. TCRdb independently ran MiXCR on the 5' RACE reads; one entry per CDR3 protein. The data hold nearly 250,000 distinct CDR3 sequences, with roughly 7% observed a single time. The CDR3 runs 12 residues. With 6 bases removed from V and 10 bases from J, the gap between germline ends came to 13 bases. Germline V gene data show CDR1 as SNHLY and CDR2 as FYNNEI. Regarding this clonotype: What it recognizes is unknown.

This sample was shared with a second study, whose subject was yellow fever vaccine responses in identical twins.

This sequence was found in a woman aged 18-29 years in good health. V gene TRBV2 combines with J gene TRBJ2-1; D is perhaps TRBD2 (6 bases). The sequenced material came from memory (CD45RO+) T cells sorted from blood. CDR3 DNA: TGTGCCAGCAGCGACTTGGCGGGAGAGCAGTTCTTC. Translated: CASSDLAGEQFF.